This passage covers 24 T cell receptor beta chains from one sample sequenced in a study of sequential checkpoint blockade in melanoma. Clones were read by immunoSEQ multiplex PCR, and TCRdb kept only the in-frame ones, dropping some. The sample comprises about 5,000 clones, 23% of which are singletons, and roughly 8.9% rests with the top ten. Treatment reported: randomized to nivolumab then ipilimumab (arm A) or the reverse (arm B). Here the sequenced sample was tumor tissue (inferred from file names), taken from a patient given nivolumab and ipilimumab in sequence. These receptors were taken from a human donor with melanoma.

The chain recombines TRBV19 with TRBJ2-1, with 13 positions matching TRBD2. J gave up 9 bases and V 6 bases, and 5 bases lay outside the gene matches. From germline, CDR1 is LNHDA and CDR2 SQIVND (reference sequence). The CDR3 has 14 amino acids. The DNA for the CDR3 is TGTGCCAGTAGACCCGGGACTAGCGGGGCTGAGCAGTTCTTC. Translating gives CASRPGTSGAEQFF.

V is TRBV10-2 and J is TRBJ2-1; unclear D gene. The germline V and J ends were trimmed by 3 bases and 4 bases, with 4 bases remaining between them. The CDR3 has 12 residues. Germline assignment: CDR1 WSHSY and CDR2 SAAADI. The DNA for the CDR3 is TGCGCCAGCAGTGACAGTTACAATGAGCAGTTCTTC. Encoded protein: CASSDSYNEQFF.

V and J are TRBV5-1 and TRBJ2-3; D is perhaps TRBD2 (5 bases). Trimming removed 4 bases at V and 5 bases at J, with 20 bases between. The CDR3 length is 16 residues. Germline CDR1 reads SGHRS; CDR2 reads YFSETQ. DNA for the CDR3: TGCGCCAGCAGCCCGAGCATGGCAGAAGGGAGAGATACGCAGTATTTT. Protein product: CASSPSMAEGRDTQYF.

This clone is labeled medium-sized. The chain uses TRBV6-8 and TRBJ2-5; D unclear. This CDR3 has 14 amino acids. Trimming took off 4 bases at V and 5 bases at J, with 14 bases between the two ends. Germline-derived CDR1 and CDR2 are MNHGY and SAAAGT. CDR3: CASSSPLMRETQYF. The CDR3 coding sequence is TGTGCCAGCAGTTCTCCCCTAATGAGGGAGACCCAGTACTTC.

In its sample, this clone was seen a few times. The genes are TRBV6-8 and TRBJ1-2; D is possibly TRBD1 (5 bases). Germline V lookup: CDR1 MNHGY, CDR2 SAAAGT. Trimming cost V 2 bases and J 8 bases, with 12 bases left between them. The CDR3 sequence is 13 residues long. The CDR3 sequence is CASSYGAGYGYTF. The CDR3 bases are TGTGCCAGCAGTTACGGGGCAGGGTACGGCTACACCTTC.

This clone has just a few counts. This rearrangement joins TRBV6-8 to TRBJ1-3, with TRBD1 identical over 8 bases. Trimming removed 2 bases from V and 4 bases from J; junction bases left unmatched: 1. CDR3 length: 14 amino acids. Germline V lookup: CDR1 MNHGY, CDR2 SAAAGT. The CDR3 DNA reads TGTGCCAGCAGTTACCGGACAGGGGGAAACACCATATATTTT. Residues: CASSYRTGGNTIYF.

This clone was detected a few times. This chain joins TRBV28 and TRBJ2-7, with D perhaps given as TRBD1 or TRBD2 (5 bases each). This CDR3 is built from 14 residues. Trimming stripped 3 bases from V and 3 bases from J, with 12 bases between. Germline values: CDR1 MDHEN, CDR2 SYDVKM. The CDR3 sequence: CASSFPGAGYEQYF. CDR3 bases: TGTGCCAGCAGTTTCCCCGGGGCAGGCTACGAGCAGTACTTC. Supplemented by reference TRBV28 and TRBJ2-7, the full variable domain reads DVKVTQSSRYLVKRTGEKVFLECVQDMDHENMFWYRQDPGLGLRLIYFSYDVKMKEKGDIPEGYSVSREKKERFSLILESASTNQTSMYLCASSFPGAGYEQYFGPGTRLTVT.

The rearrangement joins TRBV30 to TRBJ2-5; 9 bases fit TRBD2. V lost 1 base to trimming and J lost 5 bases; unmatched junction nucleotides: 8. The CDR3 has 15 amino acids. The germline gives CDR1 GTSNPN, CDR2 SVGIG (reference sequence). As DNA, the CDR3 is TGTGCCTGGAGTGGACTAGCGGTGGTACGGGAGACCCAGTACTTC. It is translated as CAWSGLAVVRETQYF.

This clone was detected ten times or more. The V call is TRBV6-8, the J call TRBJ1-2, with D perhaps matching TRBD1 (5 bases). The CDR3 runs 17 residues. Germline CDR1 and CDR2: MNHGY and SAAAGT. The germline V and J ends were trimmed by 6 bases and 3 bases, with 23 bases remaining between them. CDR3 sequence reads: CASSSAGGHFSDYGYTF. The CDR3 bases are TGTGCCAGCAGCTCCGCCGGCGGACATTTTTCTGACTATGGCTACACCTTC.

The chain joins TRBV6-8 to TRBJ1-3; D not certain. Per the germline V gene, CDR1 is MNHGY and CDR2 is SAAAGT. V dropped 5 bases and J dropped 4 bases, with 18 bases sitting between them. This CDR3 region has 16 residues. The CDR3 bases are TGTGCCAGCAGTGCCGACGGCCAGCCAGCCGGAAACACCATATATTTT. Amino acid sequence: CASSADGQPAGNTIYF.

In its sample, this clone was seen a few times. The CDR3 loop reads CASSTGTEAEAFF. The CDR3 coding sequence is TGTGCCAGCAGCACAGGGACGGAGGCTGAAGCTTTCTTT. This sequence joins TRBV6-8 and TRBJ1-1, with a possible D match to TRBD1 (6 bases). Between the trimmed V and J ends, which lost 6 bases and 6 bases, there was a span of 14 bases. Looked up from germline, CDR1 is MNHGY and CDR2 is SAAAGT. The CDR3 runs to 13 residues.

This clone was seen a handful of times. V gene TRBV6-8 combines with J gene TRBJ2-7; D is unclear. V was trimmed by 5 bases and J by 4 bases, leaving 12 bases between them. Germline CDR1 MNHGY, CDR2 SAAAGT. This CDR3 has 13 amino acids. The CDR3 sequence is CASSPAPGYEQYF. The CDR3 region has the DNA TGTGCCAGCAGTCCCGCTCCCGGATACGAGCAGTACTTC.

This clone was seen ten or more times. The chain employs TRBV11-3 and TRBJ1-5, with 7 bases lining up with TRBD1. J gave up 0 bases and V 3 bases, and 5 bases lay outside the gene matches. The CDR3 sequence is 16 residues long. Germline values: CDR1 SGHNT, CDR2 YENEEA. CDR3 protein: CASSLGGGNSNQPQHF. Written as DNA, the CDR3 is TGTGCCAGCAGCTTGGGAGGGGGCAATAGCAATCAGCCCCAGCATTTT.

This clone was counted at least ten times. This chain links TRBV7-2 with TRBJ1-4, with D hard to call. The CDR3 is 13 residues long. Germline CDR1 SGHTA, CDR2 FQGNSA. Trimming took off 3 bases at V and 5 bases at J, with 7 bases between the two ends. The CDR3 DNA follows: TGTGCCAGCAGCTTTGGGGAGAATGAAAAACTGTTTTTT. Translated: CASSFGENEKLFF.

This clone was observed many times. V gene TRBV11-3 combines with J gene TRBJ2-7; D not resolved. The length of the CDR3 is 16 residues. Trimming removed 1 base from V and 1 base from J, with 14 bases in between. The germline CDR1 and CDR2 sequences are SGHNT and YENEEA. The CDR3 bases are TGTGCCAGCAGCTTAGGTTCTGGGATTCTTTCCTACGAGCAGTACTTC. Its translation: CASSLGSGILSYEQYF.

The chain employs TRBV5-1 and TRBJ1-3; D perhaps matches TRBD1 (5 bases). V shed 4 bases and J shed 0 bases, with 14 bases lying between them. Germline V gene sequence: CDR1 SGHRS, CDR2 YFSETQ. The CDR3 covers 16 residues. Here the CDR3 DNA reads TGCGCCAGCAGCCGACCCACAGGTTCCTCTGGAAACACCATATATTTT. Its translation is CASSRPTGSSGNTIYF.

V usage is TRBV18 and J usage is TRBJ1-2; a possible D gene is TRBD1 (5 bases). From germline, CDR1 is KGHSH and CDR2 LQKENI. This CDR3 spans 14 amino acids. Trimming pared 3 bases from V and 2 bases from J, leaving 10 bases between. The CDR3 is CASSPRAGNYGYTF. In nucleotides, the CDR3 is TGTGCCAGCTCACCGCGGGCAGGGAACTATGGCTACACCTTC.

CDR3 sequence: CASSIVGQSFGEQYF. Here the CDR3 DNA reads TGTGCCAGTAGTATAGTTGGGCAGTCCTTCGGGGAGCAGTACTTC. The chain recombines TRBV19 with TRBJ2-7; no reliable D call. Germline values: CDR1 LNHDA, CDR2 SQIVND (reference sequence). This CDR3 region has 15 residues. V lost 1 base to trimming and J lost 7 bases, with 17 bases between them.

This clone was seen many times. The chain employs TRBV11-3 and TRBJ2-3; D not certain. Trimming took 5 bases from V and 4 from J, leaving 13 bases between them. Germline V gives CDR1 SGHNT, CDR2 YENEEA. This CDR3 region has 14 residues. The CDR3 coding sequence is TGTGCCAGCAGCCTACACGCATGGGCAGATACGCAGTATTTT. This encodes CASSLHAWADTQYF.

V gene TRBV10-2 combines with J gene TRBJ2-6, with D possibly TRBD1 on 6 matching bases. Trimming removed 8 bases from V and 1 base from J, with 12 bases in between. This CDR3 has 15 amino acids. The germline gives CDR1 WSHSY, CDR2 SAAADI. CDR3 in amino acids: CASSITGSGANVLTF. The DNA of the CDR3 is TGCGCCAGCTCGATTACAGGGTCTGGGGCCAACGTCCTGACTTTC.

This chain's CDR3 is CASSVGLAQNNEQFF. DNA for the CDR3: TGTGCCAGCAGCGTAGGGCTAGCGCAGAACAATGAGCAGTTCTTC. The chain employs TRBV9 and TRBJ2-1, with D possibly TRBD2 on 6 matching bases. V lost 0 bases to trimming and J lost 5 bases, with 12 bases between them. CDR1 SGDLS and CDR2 YYNGEE come from the germline V gene. CDR3 length: 15 residues.

The J gene is TRBJ2-7, the V gene TRBV6-8; 8 bases match TRBD2. Losses at the gene ends were 6 bases for V and 6 bases for J; bases not matched to a gene: 7. CDR1 and CDR2 (germline): MNHGY, SAAAGT. This CDR3 contains 13 residues. The CDR3 sequence: CASSYSGGSEQYF. CDR3 DNA sequence: TGTGCCAGCAGCTATTCGGGGGGGAGCGAGCAGTACTTC.

This clone was seen repeatedly, ten times or more. This rearrangement joins TRBV6-8 to TRBJ2-2; either TRBD1 or TRBD2 may supply D (5 bases each). V shed 6 bases and J shed 2 bases, with 13 bases lying between them. The CDR3 loop spans 15 amino acids. CDR1 and CDR2 (germline): MNHGY, SAAAGT. CDR3 sequence reads: CASSPRGPNTGELFF. The CDR3 DNA reads TGTGCCAGCAGCCCCCGGGGCCCAAACACCGGGGAGCTGTTTTTT.

This clone was observed a handful of times. The chain joins TRBV9 to TRBJ1-1; 8 bases line up with TRBD1. Germline V gene sequence: CDR1 SGDLS, CDR2 YYNGEE. This CDR3 is 16 amino acids long. With 0 bases clipped from V and 0 bases from J, the junction kept 4 bases outside the gene matches. The CDR3 protein is CASSVGGQGMNTEAFF. For the CDR3, the DNA is TGTGCCAGCAGCGTAGGAGGACAGGGCATGAACACTGAAGCTTTCTTT. Together with reference TRBV9 and TRBJ1-1, the CDR3 gives the full variable domain: DSGVTQTPKHLITATGQRVTLRCSPRSGDLSVYWYQQSLDQGLQFLIQYYNGEERAKGNILERFSAQQFPDLHSELNLSSLELGDSALYFCASSVGGQGMNTEAFFGQGTRLTVV.